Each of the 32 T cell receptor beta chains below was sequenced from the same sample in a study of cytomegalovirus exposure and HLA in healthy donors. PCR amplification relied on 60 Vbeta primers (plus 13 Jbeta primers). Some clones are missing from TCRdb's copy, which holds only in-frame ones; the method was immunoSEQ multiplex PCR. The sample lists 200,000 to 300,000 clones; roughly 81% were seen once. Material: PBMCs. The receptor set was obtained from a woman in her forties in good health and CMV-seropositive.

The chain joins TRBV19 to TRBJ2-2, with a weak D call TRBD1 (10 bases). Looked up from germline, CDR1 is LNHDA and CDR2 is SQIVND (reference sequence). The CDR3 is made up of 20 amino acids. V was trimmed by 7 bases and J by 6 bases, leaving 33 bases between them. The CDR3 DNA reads TGTGCCAGTACCAGAAGGGGGACAGGGGACCTAGCGGGAAGGGCCGGGGAGCTGTTTTTT. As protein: CASTRRGTGDLAGRAGELFF.

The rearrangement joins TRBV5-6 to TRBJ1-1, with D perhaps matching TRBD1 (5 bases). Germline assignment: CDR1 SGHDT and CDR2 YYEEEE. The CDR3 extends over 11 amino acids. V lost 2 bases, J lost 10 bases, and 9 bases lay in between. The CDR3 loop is CASSFQGRAFF. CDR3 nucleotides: TGTGCCAGCAGCTTCCAGGGCAGAGCTTTCTTT. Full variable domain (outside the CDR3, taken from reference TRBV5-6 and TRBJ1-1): DAGVTQSPTHLIKTRGQQVTLRCSPKSGHDTVSWYQQALGQGPQFIFQYYEEEERQRGNFPDRFSGHQFPNYSSELNVNALLLGDSALYLCASSFQGRAFFGQGTRLTVV.

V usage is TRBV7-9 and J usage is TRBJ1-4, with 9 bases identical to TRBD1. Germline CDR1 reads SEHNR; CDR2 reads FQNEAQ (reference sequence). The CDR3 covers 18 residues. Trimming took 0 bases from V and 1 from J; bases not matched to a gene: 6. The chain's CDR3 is CASSLAGGTGRTNEKLFF. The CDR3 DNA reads TGTGCCAGCAGCTTAGCGGGCGGGACAGGGCGAACTAATGAAAAACTGTTTTTT.

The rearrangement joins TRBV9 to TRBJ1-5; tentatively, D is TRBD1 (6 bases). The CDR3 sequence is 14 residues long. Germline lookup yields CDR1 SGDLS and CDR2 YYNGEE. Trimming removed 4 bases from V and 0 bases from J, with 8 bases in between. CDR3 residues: CASSPGHSNQPQHF. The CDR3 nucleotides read TGTGCCAGCAGCCCGGGACATAGCAATCAGCCCCAGCATTTT.

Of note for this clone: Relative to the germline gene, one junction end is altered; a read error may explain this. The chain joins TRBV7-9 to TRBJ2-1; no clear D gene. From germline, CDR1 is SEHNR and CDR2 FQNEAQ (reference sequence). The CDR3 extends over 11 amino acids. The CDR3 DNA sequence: TGTTCCAGCAGCCCGGGTATTGAGCAGTTCTTC. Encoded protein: CSSSPGIEQFF.

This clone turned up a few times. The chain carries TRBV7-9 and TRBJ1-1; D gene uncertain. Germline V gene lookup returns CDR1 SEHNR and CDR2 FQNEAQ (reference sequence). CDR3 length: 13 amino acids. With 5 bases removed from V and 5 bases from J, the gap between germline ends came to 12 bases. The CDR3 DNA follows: TGTGCCAGCAGCCCTCCCTCCCGGACTGAAGCTTTCTTT. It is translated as CASSPPSRTEAFF.

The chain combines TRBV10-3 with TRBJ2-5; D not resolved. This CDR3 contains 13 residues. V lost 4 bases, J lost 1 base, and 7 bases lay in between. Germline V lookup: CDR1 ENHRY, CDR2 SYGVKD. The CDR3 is CAISVGSQETQYF. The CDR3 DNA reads TGTGCCATCAGTGTTGGCAGCCAAGAGACCCAGTACTTC.

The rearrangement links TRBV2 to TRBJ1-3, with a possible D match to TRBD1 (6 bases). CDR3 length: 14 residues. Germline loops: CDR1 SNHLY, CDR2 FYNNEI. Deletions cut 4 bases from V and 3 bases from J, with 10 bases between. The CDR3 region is CASSALDSGNTIYF. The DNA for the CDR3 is TGTGCCAGCAGTGCTTTGGACAGTGGAAACACCATATATTTT.

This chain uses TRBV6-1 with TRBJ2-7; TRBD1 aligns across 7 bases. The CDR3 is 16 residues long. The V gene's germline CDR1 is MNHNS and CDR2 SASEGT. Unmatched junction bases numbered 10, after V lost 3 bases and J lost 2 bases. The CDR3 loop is CASSEILRDSPYEQYF. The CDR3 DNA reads TGTGCCAGCAGTGAGATCCTCCGGGACAGCCCCTACGAGCAGTACTTC.

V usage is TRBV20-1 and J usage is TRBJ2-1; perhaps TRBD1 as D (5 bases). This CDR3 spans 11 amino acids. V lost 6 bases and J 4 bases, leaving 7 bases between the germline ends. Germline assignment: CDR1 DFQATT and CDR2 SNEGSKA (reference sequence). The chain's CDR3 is CSAYRYNEQFF. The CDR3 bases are TGCAGTGCATACAGGTACAATGAGCAGTTCTTC.

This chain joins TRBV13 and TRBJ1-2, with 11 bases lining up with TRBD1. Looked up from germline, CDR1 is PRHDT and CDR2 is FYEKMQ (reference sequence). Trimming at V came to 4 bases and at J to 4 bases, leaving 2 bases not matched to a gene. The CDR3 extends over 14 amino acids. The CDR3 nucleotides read TGTGCCAGCAGCTCCGGGACAGGGGGCTATGGCTACACCTTC. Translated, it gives CASSSGTGGYGYTF.

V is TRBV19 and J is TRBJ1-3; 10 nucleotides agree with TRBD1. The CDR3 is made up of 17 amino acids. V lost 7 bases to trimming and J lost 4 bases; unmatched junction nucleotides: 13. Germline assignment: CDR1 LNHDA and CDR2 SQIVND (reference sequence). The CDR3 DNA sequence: TGTGCCAGTACCCCCCAAGGGGGACAGGGGAGGGGAAACACCATATATTTT. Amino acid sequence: CASTPQGGQGRGNTIYF.

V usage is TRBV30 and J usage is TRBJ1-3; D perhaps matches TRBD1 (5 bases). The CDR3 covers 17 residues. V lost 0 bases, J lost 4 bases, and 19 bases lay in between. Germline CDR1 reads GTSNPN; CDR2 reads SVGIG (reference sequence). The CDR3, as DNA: TGTGCCTGGAGTGTACGTGGGACTAAGGGGTCCGGAAACACCATATATTTT. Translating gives CAWSVRGTKGSGNTIYF.

In nucleotides, the CDR3 is TGTGCCTGGATGAGAGATACGCAGTATTTT. Translated: CAWMRDTQYF. J is TRBJ2-3 and V is TRBV30; D is uncertain. Germline V CDR1 and CDR2: GTSNPN, SVGIG (reference sequence). Trimming pared 4 bases from V and 5 bases from J, leaving 4 bases between. The CDR3 has 10 residues. Together with reference TRBV30 and TRBJ2-3, the CDR3 gives the full variable domain: SQTIHQWPATLVQPVGSPLSLECTVEGTSNPNLYWYRQAAGRGLQLLFYSVGIGQISSEVPQNLSASRPQDRQFILSSKKLLLSDSGFYLCAWMRDTQYFGPGTRLTVL.

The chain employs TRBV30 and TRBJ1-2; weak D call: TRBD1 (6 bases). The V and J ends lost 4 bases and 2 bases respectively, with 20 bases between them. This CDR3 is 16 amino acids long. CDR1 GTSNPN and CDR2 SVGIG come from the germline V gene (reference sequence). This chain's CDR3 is CAWTRGKTGTNYGYTF. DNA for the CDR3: TGTGCCTGGACCAGAGGAAAAACAGGGACGAACTATGGCTACACCTTC.

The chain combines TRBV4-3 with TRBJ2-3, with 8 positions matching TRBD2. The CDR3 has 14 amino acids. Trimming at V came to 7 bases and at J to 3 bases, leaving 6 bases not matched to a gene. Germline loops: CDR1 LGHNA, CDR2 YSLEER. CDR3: CASKRERVTDTQYF. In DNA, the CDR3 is TGCGCCAGCAAGCGGGAGCGGGTGACAGATACGCAGTATTTT.

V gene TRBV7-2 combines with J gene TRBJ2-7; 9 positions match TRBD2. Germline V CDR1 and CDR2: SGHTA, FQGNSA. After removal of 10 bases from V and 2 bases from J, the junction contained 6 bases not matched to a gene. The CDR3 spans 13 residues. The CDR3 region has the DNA TGTGCCACCGGAGCGGGAGGCACCTACGAGCAGTACTTC. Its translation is CATGAGGTYEQYF.

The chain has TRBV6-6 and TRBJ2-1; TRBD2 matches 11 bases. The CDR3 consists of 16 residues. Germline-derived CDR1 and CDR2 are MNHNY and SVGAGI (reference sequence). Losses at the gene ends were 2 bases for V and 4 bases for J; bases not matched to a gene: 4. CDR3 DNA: TGTGCCAGCAGTTACCCAACTAGCGGGAGTTACAATGAGCAGTTCTTC. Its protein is CASSYPTSGSYNEQFF.

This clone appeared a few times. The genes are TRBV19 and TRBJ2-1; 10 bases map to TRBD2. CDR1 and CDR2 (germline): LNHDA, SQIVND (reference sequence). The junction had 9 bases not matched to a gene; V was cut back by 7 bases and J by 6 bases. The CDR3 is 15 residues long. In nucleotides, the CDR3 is TGTGCCAGTATGACCCCCGGGACTAGCGCCAATGAGCAGTTCTTC. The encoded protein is CASMTPGTSANEQFF. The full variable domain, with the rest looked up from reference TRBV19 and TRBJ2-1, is DGGITQSPKYLFRKEGQNVTLSCEQNLNHDAMYWYRQDPGQGLRLIYYSQIVNDFQKGDIAEGYSVSREKKESFPLTVTSAQKNPTAFYLCASMTPGTSANEQFFGPGTRLTVL.

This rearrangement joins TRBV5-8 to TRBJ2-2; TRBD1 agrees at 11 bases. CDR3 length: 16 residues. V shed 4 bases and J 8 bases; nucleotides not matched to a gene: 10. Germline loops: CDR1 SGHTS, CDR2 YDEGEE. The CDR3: CASSTRDRGISGELFF. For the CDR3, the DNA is TGTGCCAGCAGCACTCGGGACAGGGGGATTTCTGGGGAGCTGTTTTTT.

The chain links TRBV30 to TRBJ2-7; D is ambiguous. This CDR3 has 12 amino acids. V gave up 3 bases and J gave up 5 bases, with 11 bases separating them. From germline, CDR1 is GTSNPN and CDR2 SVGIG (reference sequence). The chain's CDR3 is CAWSAGYHEQYF. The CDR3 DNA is TGTGCCTGGAGCGCCGGGTATCACGAGCAGTACTTC.

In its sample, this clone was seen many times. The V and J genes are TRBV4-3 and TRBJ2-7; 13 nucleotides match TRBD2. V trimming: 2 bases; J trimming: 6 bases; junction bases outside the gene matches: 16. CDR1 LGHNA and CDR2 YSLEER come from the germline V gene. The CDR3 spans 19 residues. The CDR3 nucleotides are TGCGCCAGCAGCCAATACACCGGGACTAGCGGGACTGAACTACGCGAGCAGTACTTC. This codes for CASSQYTGTSGTELREQYF.

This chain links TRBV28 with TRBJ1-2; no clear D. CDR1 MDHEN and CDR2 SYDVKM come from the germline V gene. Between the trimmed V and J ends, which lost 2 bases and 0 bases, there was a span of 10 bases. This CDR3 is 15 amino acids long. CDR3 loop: CASSLIGGPNYGYTF. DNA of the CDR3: TGTGCCAGCAGTTTAATCGGAGGGCCTAACTATGGCTACACCTTC.

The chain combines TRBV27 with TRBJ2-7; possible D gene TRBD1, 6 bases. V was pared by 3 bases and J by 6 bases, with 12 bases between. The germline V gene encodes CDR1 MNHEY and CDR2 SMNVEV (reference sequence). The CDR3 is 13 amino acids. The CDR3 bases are TGTGCCAGCAGTTTTCGTCAGGGGAGCGAGCAGTACTTC. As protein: CASSFRQGSEQYF.

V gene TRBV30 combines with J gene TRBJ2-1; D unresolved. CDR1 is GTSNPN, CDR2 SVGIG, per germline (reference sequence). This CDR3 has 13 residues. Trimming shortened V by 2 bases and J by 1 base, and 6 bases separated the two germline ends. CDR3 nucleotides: TGTGCCTGGAGTCAACAGTCCTACAATGAGCAGTTCTTC. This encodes CAWSQQSYNEQFF.

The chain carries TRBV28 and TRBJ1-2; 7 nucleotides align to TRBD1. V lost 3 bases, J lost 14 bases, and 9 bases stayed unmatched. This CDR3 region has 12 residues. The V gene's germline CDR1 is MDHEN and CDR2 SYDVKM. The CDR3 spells CASSLSYRGKTF. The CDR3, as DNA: TGTGCCAGCAGTTTGTCGTACAGGGGAAAAACCTTC.

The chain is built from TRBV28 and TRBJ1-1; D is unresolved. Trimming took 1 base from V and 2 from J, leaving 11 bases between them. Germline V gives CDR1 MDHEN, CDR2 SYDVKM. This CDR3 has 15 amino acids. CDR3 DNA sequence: TGTGCCAGCAGTTTATTTAGTTACGGTAACACTGAAGCTTTCTTT. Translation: CASSLFSYGNTEAFF.

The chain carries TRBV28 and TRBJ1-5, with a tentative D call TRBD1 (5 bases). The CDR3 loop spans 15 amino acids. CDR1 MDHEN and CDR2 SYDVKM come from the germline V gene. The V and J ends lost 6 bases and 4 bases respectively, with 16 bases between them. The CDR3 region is CASSRAYKGNQPQHF. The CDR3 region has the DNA TGTGCCAGCAGCCGCGCCTACAAGGGGAATCAGCCCCAGCATTTT.

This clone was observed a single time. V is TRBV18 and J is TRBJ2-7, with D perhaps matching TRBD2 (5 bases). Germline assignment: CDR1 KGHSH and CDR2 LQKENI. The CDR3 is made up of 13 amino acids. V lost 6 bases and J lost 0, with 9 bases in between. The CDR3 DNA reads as TGTGCCAGCTCCGTAACTAGCTCCTACGAGCAGTACTTC. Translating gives CASSVTSSYEQYF.

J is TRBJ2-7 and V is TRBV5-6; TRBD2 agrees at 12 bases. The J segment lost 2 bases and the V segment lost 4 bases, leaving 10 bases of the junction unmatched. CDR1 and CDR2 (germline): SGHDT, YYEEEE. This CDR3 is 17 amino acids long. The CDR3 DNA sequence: TGTGCCAGCAGCCTGGGACTAGCGGGCCCGAGAACCTACGAGCAGTACTTC. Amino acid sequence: CASSLGLAGPRTYEQYF.

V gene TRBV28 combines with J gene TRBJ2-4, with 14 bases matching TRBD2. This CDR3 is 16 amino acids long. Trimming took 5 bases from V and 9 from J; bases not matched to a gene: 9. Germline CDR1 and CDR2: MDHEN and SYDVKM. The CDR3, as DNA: TGTGCCAGCAGTCCTGGGACTAGCGGGAGCTTCGGCATTCAGTACTTC. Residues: CASSPGTSGSFGIQYF.

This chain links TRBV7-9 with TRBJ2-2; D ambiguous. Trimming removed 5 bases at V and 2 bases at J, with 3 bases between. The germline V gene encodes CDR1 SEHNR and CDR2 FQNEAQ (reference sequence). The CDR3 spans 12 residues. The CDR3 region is CASSLNTGELFF. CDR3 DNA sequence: TGTGCCAGCAGCCTCAACACCGGGGAGCTGTTTTTT.